This TCR beta chain emerged from a study of identical twins. In the case of this clonotype: Its antigen is not identified.

CDR3 length equals 16 residues. Germline V gives CDR1 DFQATT, CDR2 SNEGSKA (reference sequence). V lost 5 bases, J lost 5 bases, and 13 bases stayed unmatched. Unique molecular identifiers were present on cDNA, and template switching added a universal primer site. In TCRdb, the 5' RACE reads were re-called with MiXCR into one record per CDR3 protein. Of 550,000 to 700,000 distinct CDR3 sequences in the sample, around 20% were seen once. Study-wide points: In cord blood, abundant beta clonotypes had fewer insertions; memory showed no trend.

These data were likewise used in another study, on T cells expressing NK-cell markers. That paper notes: Five or six donors showed dominant NKG2C+ clonotypes comprising about 1.0-8% of their CD8+ T cells.

The sample taken for sequencing was PBMCs. This rearrangement joins TRBV20-1 to TRBJ2-5; 11 bases are shared with TRBD2. This clonotype was obtained from a woman between 18 and 29 years old in good health. This chain's CDR3 is CSAPRLVAGGRETQYF. The CDR3, as DNA: TGCAGTGCTCCGAGACTCGTAGCGGGAGGGAGGGAGACCCAGTACTTC.